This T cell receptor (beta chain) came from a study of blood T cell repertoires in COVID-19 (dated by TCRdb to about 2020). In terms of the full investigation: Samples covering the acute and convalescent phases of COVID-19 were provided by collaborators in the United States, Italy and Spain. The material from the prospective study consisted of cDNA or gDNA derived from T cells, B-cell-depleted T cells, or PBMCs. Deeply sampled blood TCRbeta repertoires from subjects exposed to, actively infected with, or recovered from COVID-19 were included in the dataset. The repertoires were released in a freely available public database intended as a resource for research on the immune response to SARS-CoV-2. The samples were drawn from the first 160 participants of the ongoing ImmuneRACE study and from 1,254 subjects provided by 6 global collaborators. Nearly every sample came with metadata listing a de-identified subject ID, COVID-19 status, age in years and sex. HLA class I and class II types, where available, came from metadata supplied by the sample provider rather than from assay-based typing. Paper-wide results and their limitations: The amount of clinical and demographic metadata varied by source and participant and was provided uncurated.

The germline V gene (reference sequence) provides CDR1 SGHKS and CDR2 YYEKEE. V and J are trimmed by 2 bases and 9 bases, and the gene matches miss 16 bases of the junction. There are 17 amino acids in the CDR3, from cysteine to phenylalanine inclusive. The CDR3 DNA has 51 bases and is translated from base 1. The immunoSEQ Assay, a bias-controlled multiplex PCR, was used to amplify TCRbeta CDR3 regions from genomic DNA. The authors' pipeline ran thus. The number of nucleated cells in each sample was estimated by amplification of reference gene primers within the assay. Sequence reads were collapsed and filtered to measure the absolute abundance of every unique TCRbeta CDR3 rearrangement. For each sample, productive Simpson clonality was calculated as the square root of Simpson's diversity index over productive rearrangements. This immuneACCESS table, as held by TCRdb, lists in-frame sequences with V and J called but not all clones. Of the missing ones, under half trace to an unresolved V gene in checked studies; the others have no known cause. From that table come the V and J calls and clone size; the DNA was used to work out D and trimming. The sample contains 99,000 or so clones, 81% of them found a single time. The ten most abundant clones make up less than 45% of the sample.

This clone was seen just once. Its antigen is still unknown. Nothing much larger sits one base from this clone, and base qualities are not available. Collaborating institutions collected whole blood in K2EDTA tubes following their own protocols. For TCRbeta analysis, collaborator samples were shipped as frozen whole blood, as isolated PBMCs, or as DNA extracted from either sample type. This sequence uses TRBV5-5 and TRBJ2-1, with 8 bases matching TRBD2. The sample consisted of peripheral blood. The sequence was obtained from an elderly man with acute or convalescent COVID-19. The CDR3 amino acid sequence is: CASSFQNREGKGGEQFF. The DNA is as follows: TGTGCCAGCAGCTTTCAGAATCGGGAGGGCAAAGGGGGTGAGCAGTTCTTC.